A single sample is the source of the 5 T cell receptor beta chains below, sequenced in a study of CXCR3-negative and CXCR3-positive naive CD8 T cells. 5' RACE with UMI labels generated the TRB cDNA libraries. TCRdb reprocessed the 5' RACE reads, keeping one entry per CDR3 protein, no DNA. The sample totals tens of thousands of distinct CDR3 sequences. For these TCRs, the target antigens are not known. Study-wide findings and caveats: CXCR3-expressing naive cells carried TRB CDR3s more hydrophobic than those of CXCR3-negative naive cells.

The sample consisted of naive CXCR3+ CD8+ T cells from blood. Subset: CD45RO-CCR7+CD27+CD95- naive CD8+ T cells expressing CXCR3 (TNR3+). These receptors originate from a human donor in good health. Some clones in this sample may be carry-over from other donors' samples.

This rearrangement joins TRBV27 to TRBJ1-1; TCRdb picks TRBD1, but there is no DNA to check that call. CDR1 MNHEY and CDR2 SMNVEV come from the germline V gene (reference sequence). This CDR3 contains 16 residues. Here the CDR3 reads CASSPRQVGVNTEAFF.

V gene TRBV4-1 combines with J gene TRBJ1-5; the TCRdb call, TRBD1, lacks DNA for checking. The CDR3 runs to 16 residues. The germline V gene has CDR1 MGHRA and CDR2 YSYEKL. CDR3 sequence reads: CASSHIDRGLNQPHHF.

V gene TRBV5-1 combines with J gene TRBJ2-1; TCRdb indicates TRBD1, and absent DNA this call remains unverified. CDR3 length: 14 residues. CDR1 is SGHRS, CDR2 YFSETQ, per germline. The CDR3 region is CASAPGQGFNEQFF.

The J gene is TRBJ2-7, the V gene TRBV4-3; the D call of TRBD2 rests on TCRdb alone, since no DNA is present to check it. The CDR3 loop spans 15 amino acids. Germline V gives CDR1 LGHNA, CDR2 YSLEER. CDR3 sequence reads: CASSQGLATSYEQYF.

J is TRBJ2-7 and V is TRBV7-8; TCRdb gives TRBD1 as the D gene, but with no DNA this cannot be confirmed. CDR3 length: 17 residues. Germline V gives CDR1 SGHVS, CDR2 FQNEAQ. CDR3 protein: CASSLARLSGPSYEQYF.